A selection of T cell receptor beta chains follows, all from one sample in a study of vaccination and CD4 T cells after COVID-19. Antigen specificity for these receptors is unknown. Each CDR3 protein is one row after TCRdb ran MiXCR on the PCR reads. The sample holds around 20,000 distinct CDR3 sequences; about 44% are singletons and the top ten take 9%. This material consisted of CD4+ T cells from blood, cultured in vitro, taken after SARS-CoV-2 vaccination. The receptors originated from a human donor who had recovered from COVID-19. Both conserved end residues are part of each CDR3. The order of the fields is CDR3 protein, CDR3 DNA, clone size, J gene, D gene, V gene. A D gene is named only where the DNA matches it firmly. Not every row has a clone size; where given, it reads once, few, many or a size class.

CASSGRLGRAISNQPQHF | TGTGCCAGCAGTGGACGCTTGGGAAGGGCCATTAGCAATCAGCCCCAGCATTTT | - | TRBJ1-5 | - | TRBV6-1
CASSTPTGNEKLFF | TGTGCCAGTAGTACCCCGACAGGGAATGAAAAACTGTTTTTT | - | TRBJ1-4 | TRBD1 | TRBV19
CASSLLDRGRGGYTF | TGTGCCAGCAGTTTATTGGACAGGGGGCGGGGTGGCTACACCTTC | - | TRBJ1-2 | TRBD1 | TRBV27
CASSYRGQNSPLHF | TGTGCCAGCAGTTACAGGGGGCAAAATTCACCCCTCCACTTT | few | TRBJ1-6 | TRBD1 | TRBV6-5
CASSSLQVNTEAFF | TGTGCCAGCAGTTCATTACAGGTGAACACTGAAGCTTTCTTT | few | TRBJ1-1 | - | TRBV27
CASSYGQVHSNQPQHF | TGTGCCAGCAGTTACGGGCAGGTCCATAGCAATCAGCCCCAGCATTTT | few | TRBJ1-5 | - | TRBV6-2/TRBV6-3
CASSSSSGANVLTF | TGTGCCAGCAGTTCGAGTTCTGGGGCCAACGTCCTGACTTTC | - | TRBJ2-6 | - | TRBV6-5
CASEYQETQYF | TGCGCCAGCGAGTACCAAGAGACCCAGTACTTC | - | TRBJ2-5 | - | TRBV5-1
CASSKDLETQYF | TGTGCCAGCAGCAAAGATCTGGAGACCCAGTACTTC | few | TRBJ2-5 | - | TRBV11-3
CASSQGGQGTGANVLTF | TGTGCCAGCAGCCAAGGGGGTCAGGGCACTGGGGCCAACGTCCTGACTTTC | - | TRBJ2-6 | - | TRBV7-3
CASSEALAGLNYGYTF | TGTGCCAGCAGTGAAGCTTTGGCAGGGCTTAACTATGGCTACACCTTC | few | TRBJ1-2 | - | TRBV6-1
CASSLEREANNEQFF | TGTGCCAGCAGCTTAGAGCGGGAGGCTAACAATGAGCAGTTCTTC | - | TRBJ2-1 | TRBD2 | TRBV7-9
CSASVRVDGYEQYF | TGCAGTGCTAGTGTCAGGGTCGATGGCTACGAGCAGTACTTC | few | TRBJ2-7 | - | TRBV20-1
CASSESSGGGQPQHF | TGTGCCAGCAGTGAAAGCTCGGGGGGCGGTCAGCCCCAGCATTTT | - | TRBJ1-5 | - | TRBV6-1
CATRQGQTGELFF | TGCGCCACCCGACAGGGACAAACCGGGGAGCTGTTTTTT | few | TRBJ2-2 | TRBD1 | TRBV10-1
CASSEAFRSSYEQYF | TGTGCCAGCAGTGAAGCTTTCCGGAGCTCCTACGAGCAGTACTTC | - | TRBJ2-7 | - | TRBV6-1
CASSLVLTAEAFF | TGTGCCAGCAGCTTAGTGCTAACCGCTGAAGCTTTCTTT | - | TRBJ1-1 | - | TRBV7-6
CASSERGAGGTGELFF | TGTGCCAGCAGTGAACGGGGGGCGGGGGGCACCGGGGAGCTGTTTTTT | - | TRBJ2-2 | TRBD2 | TRBV2
CAISDYRGRSNQPQHF | TGTGCCATCAGTGACTACAGGGGGCGAAGCAATCAGCCCCAGCATTTT | few | TRBJ1-5 | TRBD1 | TRBV10-3
CASSVPAWDRGPYSNQPQHF | TGTGCCAGTAGTGTTCCCGCGTGGGACAGGGGGCCTTATAGCAATCAGCCCCAGCATTTT | - | TRBJ1-5 | TRBD1 | TRBV19
CASSLGQGAGDTQYF | TGTGCCAGCAGCTTGGGACAGGGGGCCGGAGATACGCAGTATTTT | medium-sized | TRBJ2-3 | TRBD1 | TRBV7-7
CAWSVKGPDTQYF | TGTGCCTGGAGTGTAAAGGGGCCGGATACGCAGTATTTT | - | TRBJ2-3 | - | TRBV30
CASSPSRGFLYEQYF | TGTGCCAGCAGCCCATCGCGGGGGTTCCTCTACGAGCAGTACTTC | few | TRBJ2-7 | TRBD2 | TRBV7-9
CASSADTAYEQYF | TGTGCCAGTAGTGCTGATACAGCCTACGAGCAGTACTTC | few | TRBJ2-7 | - | TRBV19
CASSPLVQSNEQFF | TGTGCCAGCTCACCACTGGTACAGTCCAATGAGCAGTTCTTC | - | TRBJ2-1 | - | TRBV18
CASSLGGYDTDTQYF | TGTGCCAGCAGCTTAGGCGGGTACGACACAGATACGCAGTATTTT | - | TRBJ2-3 | - | TRBV7-8
CASTTGQSSNQPQHF | TGTGCCAGTACCACGGGACAGTCTAGCAATCAGCCCCAGCATTTT | - | TRBJ1-5 | TRBD1 | TRBV19
CAWSVAGLTEAFF | TGTGCCTGGAGTGTAGCAGGGCTCACTGAAGCTTTCTTT | - | TRBJ1-1 | - | TRBV30
CASSPGGWWLTNTEAFF | TGTGCCAGCAGCCCCGGGGGCTGGTGGCTGACGAACACTGAAGCTTTCTTT | few | TRBJ1-1 | - | TRBV7-9
CASKGGGQASNQPQHF | TGTGCCAGCAAGGGTGGAGGACAGGCTAGCAATCAGCCCCAGCATTTT | - | TRBJ1-5 | TRBD1 | TRBV2
CASSLIQGVGNEKLFF | TGTGCCAGCAGTCTAATCCAGGGGGTCGGGAATGAAAAACTGTTTTTT | - | TRBJ1-4 | TRBD1 | TRBV28
CASTPTTGQGYGYTF | TGTGCCAGCACGCCCACGACGGGACAGGGATATGGCTACACCTTC | - | TRBJ1-2 | TRBD1 | TRBV2
CAISGVNRVYGYTF | TGTGCCATCAGTGGAGTAAACAGGGTCTATGGCTACACCTTC | - | TRBJ1-2 | - | TRBV10-3
CASSIVTGTEAFF | TGTGCCAGTAGTATAGTAACTGGCACTGAAGCTTTCTTT | - | TRBJ1-1 | - | TRBV19
CSASRGGNSPLHF | TGCAGTGCTAGTAGGGGCGGCAATTCACCCCTCCACTTT | - | TRBJ1-6 | - | TRBV20-1
CASSLSLGANTEAFF | TGCGCCAGCAGCTTGTCTTTGGGGGCGAACACTGAAGCTTTCTTT | - | TRBJ1-1 | - | TRBV5-1
CASSLDRVNTEAFF | TGTGCCAGCAGCCTAGACAGGGTGAACACTGAAGCTTTCTTT | few | TRBJ1-1 | TRBD1 | TRBV7-3
CASDLRGTEAFF | TGTGCCAGCGACCTTCGGGGCACTGAAGCTTTCTTT | - | TRBJ1-1 | - | TRBV6-1
CASSSPQGAHNSPLHF | TGTGCCAGCAGTTCCCCACAGGGGGCGCATAATTCACCCCTCCACTTT | - | TRBJ1-6 | TRBD1 | TRBV28
CASSFPGTVAFF | TGTGCCAGTAGTTTCCCGGGGACAGTGGCTTTCTTT | few | TRBJ1-1 | TRBD1 | TRBV19
CASSRTGVSGGASNEQFF | TGTGCCAGCAGCCGAACAGGAGTTAGCGGGGGGGCGAGCAATGAGCAGTTCTTC | - | TRBJ2-1 | TRBD2 | TRBV6-1
CASSLEQNEQFF | TGTGCCAGCAGCTTAGAGCAGAATGAGCAGTTCTTC | once | TRBJ2-1 | - | TRBV11-2
CASSTGQAQYF | TGTGCCAGCAGCACGGGACAGGCCCAGTACTTC | - | TRBJ2-5 | TRBD1 | TRBV7-9
CSATGTDYGYTF | TGCAGTGCTACCGGGACAGACTATGGCTACACCTTC | few | TRBJ1-2 | TRBD1 | TRBV20-1
CASGLAGGYEQYF | TGTGCTAGTGGTTTGGCCGGAGGTTACGAGCAGTACTTC | - | TRBJ2-7 | - | TRBV12-5
CASSNAGPRAEAFF | TGCGCCAGCAGCAACGCAGGGCCGAGGGCTGAAGCTTTCTTT | - | TRBJ1-1 | - | TRBV5-1
CSAPRWDRSYTDTQYF | TGCAGTGCTCCGCGTTGGGACCGATCCTACACAGATACGCAGTATTTT | few | TRBJ2-3 | - | TRBV20-1
CASSEGQSNQPQHF | TGTGCCAGCAGTGAAGGTCAAAGCAATCAGCCCCAGCATTTT | - | TRBJ1-5 | - | TRBV6-1
CAWSADRDSPLHF | TGTGCCTGGAGTGCGGACAGGGATTCACCCCTCCACTTT | few | TRBJ1-6 | TRBD1 | TRBV30
CASSSGGMNTEAFF | TGTGCCAGCAGCTCAGGGGGAATGAACACTGAAGCTTTCTTT | few | TRBJ1-1 | TRBD1 | TRBV7-9